This T cell receptor beta chain was captured in a study of human T cells and chemical hapten exposure. For the study at large: Application of 0.01% DPC to the upper back was done by patch test, with a reading at 6 days. Study results and caveats: The donors suffered from alopecia, so their immune response may not match that of healthy people.

The CDR3 length is 16 residues. The ends lost 5 bases at V and 3 bases at J; junction bases unmatched: 11. CDR1 and CDR2 from the germline V gene are MNHEY and SVGAGI. The time point is: pre-sensitization, week 0. Treatment given: therapeutic diphenylcyclopropenone sensitization with weekly scalp DPC. MiXCR, applied by TCRdb to the RACE reads, yields one record per CDR3 protein. The table has about 260,000 distinct CDR3 sequences, about 8.1% seen once. With regard to this clonotype: The antigen remains undetermined.

The sequence came from a woman between 40 and 55 years old with alopecia areata. Some clones in this sample may be carry-over from other donors' samples. The V and J genes are TRBV6-5 and TRBJ2-7, with TRBD1 matching 9 bases. The sample in question was whole blood, obtained in connection with sensitization to the hapten diphenylcyclopropenone (DPC). The CDR3 DNA reads as TGTGCCAGCAGTCTTAACCGGGACAGGGAAAGCTACGAGCAGTACTTC. Translated: CASSLNRDRESYEQYF.